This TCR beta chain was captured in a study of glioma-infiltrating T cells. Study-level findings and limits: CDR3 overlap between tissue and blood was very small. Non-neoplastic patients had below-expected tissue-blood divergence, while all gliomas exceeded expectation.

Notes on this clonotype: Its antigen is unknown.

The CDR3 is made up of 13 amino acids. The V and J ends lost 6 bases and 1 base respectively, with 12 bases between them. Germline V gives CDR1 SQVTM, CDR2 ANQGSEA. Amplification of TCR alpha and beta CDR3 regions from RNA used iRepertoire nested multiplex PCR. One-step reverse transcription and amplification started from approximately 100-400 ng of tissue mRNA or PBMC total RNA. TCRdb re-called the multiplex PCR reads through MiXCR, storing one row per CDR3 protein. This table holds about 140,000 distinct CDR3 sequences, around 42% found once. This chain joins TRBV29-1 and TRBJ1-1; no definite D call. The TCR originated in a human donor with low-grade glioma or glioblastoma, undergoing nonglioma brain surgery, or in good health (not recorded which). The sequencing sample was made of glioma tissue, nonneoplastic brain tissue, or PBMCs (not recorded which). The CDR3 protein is CSVWSTGNTEAFF. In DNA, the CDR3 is TGCAGCGTATGGAGCACGGGGAACACTGAAGCTTTCTTT.